This TCR beta chain was identified in a study of blood T cells in healthy people across ages. Study-level results: A roughly linear fall in TCR beta diversity per million T cells was seen with increasing age.

Primers used in a second PCR of roughly 7 to 12 cycles were a sample-barcoded 5' primer and a J-beta primer mix. Per sample, CDR3-containing paired-end reads numbered at least 2.5 million. Via MiXCR, TCRdb re-called the 5' RACE reads, giving one row per CDR3 protein. Of roughly 860,000 distinct CDR3 sequences listed, approximately 59% were seen once; the top ten hold about 30%. This clonotype showed up just a few times. Its specificity is not known. Germline CDR1 is SEHNR and CDR2 is FQNEAQ (reference sequence). V was clipped by 3 bases and J by 4 bases, with 9 bases between them. The CDR3 spans 13 residues.

Material for sequencing was blood. The receptor's source is a man aged 30-40 years in good health. This sequence joins TRBV7-9 and TRBJ1-1; D uncertain. The CDR3 protein is CASSFKGPTEAFF. CDR3 DNA sequence: TGTGCCAGCAGCTTCAAGGGTCCCACTGAAGCTTTCTTT.